This note documents a single T cell receptor (beta chain) sequence. Its antigen remains undetermined. No much larger clonotype is one base removed from it; base qualities were not supplied. The sample is drawn from a study of radiotherapy plus CTLA-4 blockade in lung cancer (dated by TCRdb to 2016 to 2018). Concerning the study at large: Among enrolled patients, under 20% had an objective response and 25% to 40% reached disease control. What the authors observed across the whole study: TCR clones derived from tumors expanded in peripheral blood after treatment with radiotherapy and ipilimumab. Increased serum interferon-beta after radiation, together with early dynamic changes in blood T cell clones, were reported to be the strongest predictors of response.

Cut back by 8 bases and 8 bases, the V and J ends lie 15 bases apart. For CDR1 and CDR2, the germline V gene (reference sequence) lists MNHEY and SMNVEV. From the cysteine up to the phenylalanine, the CDR3 has a length of 12 residues. Just the 36-base CDR3 DNA is kept, in frame starting at base 1. Libraries were made using the immunoSEQ multiplex PCR assay. The table was pulled from immuneACCESS by TCRdb, which kept in-frame rearrangements only. Such tables lose some clones; where checked, under half of the loss comes from unresolved V genes, and the rest has no known cause. Within this sample are 70,000 to 95,000 clones, with around 84% of them counted one time only. The ten biggest clones cover 16% of the sample. The study evaluated CTLA-4 blockade (ipilimumab) given together with focal radiation therapy in patients who had chemo-refractory metastatic non-small-cell lung cancer.

The chain employs TRBV27 and TRBJ1-2; a confident D gene designation cannot be given. Sample: peripheral blood, taken from a patient treated with radiotherapy plus ipilimumab. The receptor was isolated from a human donor with non-small cell lung cancer that progressed on radiotherapy plus ipilimumab. CDR3 protein: CASGGVTLGYTF. The nucleotide sequence is given as TGTGCCAGCGGCGGAGTGACTTTAGGCTACACCTTC.